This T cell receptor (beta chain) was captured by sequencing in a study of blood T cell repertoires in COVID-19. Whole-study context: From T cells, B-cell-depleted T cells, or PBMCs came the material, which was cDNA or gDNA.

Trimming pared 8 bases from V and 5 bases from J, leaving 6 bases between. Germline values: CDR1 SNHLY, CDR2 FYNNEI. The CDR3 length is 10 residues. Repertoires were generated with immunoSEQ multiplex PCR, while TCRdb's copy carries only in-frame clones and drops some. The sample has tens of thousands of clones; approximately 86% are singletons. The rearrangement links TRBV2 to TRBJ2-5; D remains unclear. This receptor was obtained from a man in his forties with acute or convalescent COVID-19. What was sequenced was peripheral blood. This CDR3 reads CASARETQYF. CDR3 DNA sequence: TGTGCCAGCGCACGGGAGACCCAGTACTTC.